This TCR beta chain stems from a study of blood T cell repertoires in COVID-19. TCRdb's table, derived via immunoSEQ multiplex PCR, lists solely in-frame clones and lacks some. Seen here are under 450,000 clones, more than 75% observed once, and the top ten hold roughly 1.1%. Specimen: peripheral blood. This TCR was recovered from a human donor with acute or convalescent COVID-19. The donor label of this sample is uncertain.

The CDR3 here is CASSPGGGGTHYTAFF. As DNA, the CDR3 is TGTGCCAGCAGCCCGGGAGGCGGGGGTACCCATTATACGGCTTTCTTT. This chain links TRBV5-5 with TRBJ1-1, with D possibly TRBD1 on 5 matching bases. The ends were cut back, 4 bases at V and 11 bases at J, with 27 bases in the middle. This CDR3 comprises 16 residues. The germline CDR1 and CDR2 sequences are SGHKS and YYEKEE (reference sequence). Variable domain in full (rest from reference TRBV5-5 and TRBJ1-1): DAGVTQSPTHLIKTRGQQVTLRCSPISGHKSVSWYQQVLGQGPQFIFQYYEKEERGRGNFPDRFSARQFPNYSSELNVNALLLGDSALYLCASSPGGGGTHYTAFFGQGTRLTVV.